The 13 T cell receptor beta chains below all came from one sample that was sequenced in a study of blood T cell repertoires in COVID-19. The data were produced by immunoSEQ multiplex PCR, yet TCRdb's version contains in-frame clones alone and is incomplete. The table records more than 350,000 clones, around nine tenths of them present only once. Sequenced input: PBMCs or T cells enriched from blood (not recorded which). The source is a woman aged 18-35 years who had been exposed to COVID-19.

The V gene is TRBV10-3, the J gene TRBJ1-1, with TRBD1 matching 8 bases. Looked up from germline, CDR1 is ENHRY and CDR2 is SYGVKD. The CDR3 is 12 residues long. V gave up 6 bases and J gave up 4 bases; unmatched junction bases: 1. CDR3 DNA sequence: TGTGCCATCAGAGGGACAGGCACTGAAGCTTTCTTT. This encodes CAIRGTGTEAFF.

The chain employs TRBV15 and TRBJ2-7; perhaps TRBD1 as D (5 bases). Trimming pared 4 bases from V and 3 bases from J, leaving 10 bases between. The germline V gene has CDR1 LNHNV and CDR2 YYDKDF (reference sequence). The CDR3 is made up of 13 amino acids. The CDR3 DNA reads as TGTGCCACCAGCACAGGGCGTTTCTACGAGCAGTACTTC. Translation: CATSTGRFYEQYF.

This chain links TRBV7-3 with TRBJ2-7, with 8 bases aligning to TRBD1. Germline loops: CDR1 SGHTA, CDR2 FQGTGA. The CDR3 has 15 amino acids. The V and J ends lost 6 bases and 5 bases, in that order; junction bases with no gene match: 12. CDR3 nucleotides: TGTGCCAGCAGTCAGACAGGGGAGGACCTGGACGAGCAGTACTTC. Its protein product is CASSQTGEDLDEQYF.

The chain carries TRBV30 and TRBJ1-5; the D gene is possibly TRBD1 (6 bases). Per germline, CDR1 GTSNPN and CDR2 SVGIG (reference sequence). This CDR3 has 15 amino acids. V lost 1 base, J lost 11 bases, and 21 bases lay in between. The chain's CDR3 is CAWSDLRTAPAAQHF. CDR3 DNA sequence: TGTGCCTGGAGTGATCTACGGACAGCTCCGGCGGCCCAGCATTTT.

This chain links TRBV24-1 with TRBJ2-2, with 14 positions matching TRBD2. The J segment lost 10 bases and the V segment lost 1 base, leaving 16 bases of the junction unmatched. Germline V CDR1 and CDR2: KGHDR, SFDVKD. This CDR3 region has 20 residues. The CDR3 region is CATSDFYEGLAGAPYVELFF. CDR3 DNA sequence: TGTGCCACCAGTGATTTTTATGAGGGACTAGCGGGGGCCCCGTACGTGGAGCTGTTTTTT.

The chain couples TRBV4-1 to TRBJ1-3; D may be TRBD1 (6 bases). CDR1 MGHRA and CDR2 YSYEKL come from the germline V gene. V dropped 5 bases and J dropped 0 bases, with 11 bases sitting between them. The CDR3 contains 15 residues. The chain's CDR3 is CASSSPGHSGNTIYF. The CDR3 DNA reads as TGCGCCAGCAGCTCCCCGGGACACTCTGGAAACACCATATATTTT.

This rearrangement joins TRBV27 to TRBJ2-1; a weak D match, TRBD1 (5 bases). There are 15 residues in the CDR3. From germline, CDR1 is MNHEY and CDR2 SMNVEV (reference sequence). V was cut by 6 bases and J by 6 bases, with 18 bases left in between. The CDR3 reads CASSYSRVRGNEQFF. The CDR3 region has the DNA TGTGCCAGCAGCTACAGCAGGGTTAGGGGCAATGAGCAGTTCTTC.

The chain joins TRBV30 to TRBJ1-6; 9 positions match TRBD1. Germline values: CDR1 GTSNPN, CDR2 SVGIG (reference sequence). The CDR3 runs 13 residues. The trim removed 3 bases at V and 9 bases at J, leaving 3 bases unmatched. The CDR3 here is CAWSTGGPSPLHF. The CDR3 nucleotides are TGTGCCTGGAGCACAGGGGGCCCTTCACCCCTCCACTTT.

This rearrangement joins TRBV3-1 (or the pseudogene TRBV3-2) to TRBJ2-7; D gene ambiguous. This CDR3 spans 13 amino acids. In germline, CDR1 is LGHDT, CDR2 YNNKEL (reference sequence). The V end lost 1 base, the J end lost 6 bases, and 10 bases lay between the germline ends. CDR3 bases: TGTGCCAGCAGCCAAGCCCCCCCGGGCGAGCAGTACTTC. The encoded protein is CASSQAPPGEQYF.

This chain connects TRBV10-1 to TRBJ2-2, with TRBD1 matching over 10 bases. This CDR3 contains 13 residues. Trimming removed 6 bases from V and 7 bases from J; junction bases left unmatched: 2. The germline V gene encodes CDR1 WNHNN and CDR2 SYGVQD (reference sequence). In DNA form, the CDR3 reads TGCGCCAGCAGCCGGACAGGGGGCGGGGAGCTGTTTTTT. Amino acid sequence: CASSRTGGGELFF.

The chain employs TRBV7-8 and TRBJ2-5, with 10 positions matching TRBD2. The V gene's germline CDR1 is SGHVS and CDR2 FQNEAQ. The CDR3 runs 14 residues. Losses at the gene ends were 5 bases for V and 3 bases for J; bases not matched to a gene: 3. The CDR3, as DNA: TGTGCCAGCAGCCGAGGACTAGCGGAAGAGACCCAGTACTTC. Translated, it gives CASSRGLAEETQYF.

This chain links TRBV4-1 with TRBJ2-7; D may be TRBD2 (5 bases). V lost 3 bases and J 2 bases, leaving 29 bases between the germline ends. Germline CDR1 and CDR2: MGHRA and YSYEKL. CDR3 length: 20 residues. CDR3 loop: CASSHHPPPGLSKNTYEQYF. CDR3 in DNA: TGCGCCAGCAGCCACCACCCACCTCCCGGACTCTCTAAGAATACCTACGAGCAGTACTTC.

A remark on this clone: This CDR3 is also generated by other DNA sequences in the sample. The V and J genes are TRBV20-1 and TRBJ2-2, with 11 positions matching TRBD1. V trimming: 3 bases; J trimming: 5 bases; junction bases outside the gene matches: 5. The CDR3 extends over 15 amino acids. Germline V gene sequence: CDR1 DFQATT, CDR2 SNEGSKA (reference sequence). The CDR3 sequence is CSASGQGARTGELFF. The CDR3 DNA reads as TGCAGTGCTAGTGGACAGGGGGCGAGGACCGGGGAGCTGTTTTTT.